This entry lists 29 T cell receptor beta chains sequenced from one sample in a study of T-cell memory formation after mild COVID-19. One entry per CDR3 protein, called by TCRdb with MiXCR from the 5' RACE reads. The table has around 390,000 distinct CDR3 sequences, roughly 15% seen once. The material sequenced was PBMCs or a T cell subset sorted from them (not recorded which). These receptors all come from a man aged 18-30 years who had mild COVID-19 (a few samples of this study predate the infection). Cell type and time point are not known.

This clonotype occurred once. The V gene is TRBV7-6, the J gene TRBJ2-7; D unresolved. V was clipped by 2 bases and J by 2 bases, with 10 bases between them. Looked up from germline, CDR1 is SGHVS and CDR2 is FNYEAQ. The CDR3 sequence is 14 residues long. The chain's CDR3 is CASSLYPGTYEQYV. The CDR3 DNA reads TGTGCCAGCAGCTTATATCCTGGTACCTACGAGCAGTACGTC.

This clonotype was observed a handful of times. This rearrangement joins TRBV2 to TRBJ1-5, with unresolved D. CDR3 size: 12 residues. Trimming shortened V by 3 bases and J by 7 bases, and 7 bases separated the two germline ends. Germline V gene lookup returns CDR1 SNHLY and CDR2 FYNNEI. CDR3 nucleotides: TGTGCCAGCAGTGAGCCGCCACAGCCCCAGCATTTT. Encoded protein: CASSEPPQPQHF.

This clonotype was detected many times. The J gene is TRBJ2-5, the V gene TRBV7-2; weak D call: TRBD1 (5 bases). The CDR3 has 13 residues. The V gene's germline CDR1 is SGHTA and CDR2 FQGNSA. Trimming stripped 6 bases from V and 5 bases from J, with 13 bases between. CDR3 DNA sequence: TGTGCCAGCAGTCCTGGACAAGGGGAGACCCAGTACTTC. Residues: CASSPGQGETQYF.

The table lists this clonotype with a few counts. V is TRBV12-3 or TRBV12-4 and J is TRBJ1-5; 10 bases match TRBD1. Trimming at V came to 6 bases and at J to 2 bases, leaving 4 bases not matched to a gene. The CDR3 spans 15 residues. The CDR3 nucleotides read TGTGCCAGCAGATTCGGACAGGGGGGCAATCAGCCCCAGCATTTT. It codes for CASRFGQGGNQPQHF.

This clonotype was observed a handful of times. The chain combines TRBV9 with TRBJ2-1; D possibly uses TRBD1 or TRBD2 (6 bases each). Between the trimmed V and J ends, which lost 4 bases and 6 bases, there was a span of 14 bases. Germline CDR1 is SGDLS and CDR2 is YYNGEE. This CDR3 is built from 14 residues. The CDR3 DNA follows: TGTGCCAGCAGCCCGGACGGGGGCTCCAATGAGCAGTTCTTC. Its protein product is CASSPDGGSNEQFF.

This clonotype was counted at least ten times. J is TRBJ2-1 and V is TRBV6-5; 7 bases fit TRBD2. Losses at the gene ends were 8 bases for V and 1 base for J; bases not matched to a gene: 8. CDR3 length equals 15 residues. Germline CDR1 and CDR2: MNHEY and SVGAGI. Written as DNA, the CDR3 is TGTGCCAGCCGGGACCGGGACTATTCCTACAATGAGCAGTTCTTC. This codes for CASRDRDYSYNEQFF.

The chain joins TRBV5-1 to TRBJ1-5, with D possibly matching TRBD1 (5 bases). CDR1 is SGHRS and CDR2 is YFSETQ in the germline V gene. V lost 4 bases and J lost 0, with 11 bases in between. This CDR3 has 15 amino acids. The CDR3 sequence: CASSPGDVSNQPQHF. In DNA, the CDR3 is TGCGCCAGCAGCCCCGGGGACGTTAGCAATCAGCCCCAGCATTTT.

J is TRBJ2-7 and V is TRBV29-1; D perhaps matches TRBD2 (5 bases). CDR1 SQVTM and CDR2 ANQGSEA come from the germline V gene. V lost 4 bases, J lost 7 bases, and 14 bases lay in between. The CDR3 has 12 amino acids. The CDR3 spells CSVVGRAGEQYV. CDR3 sequence (DNA): TGCAGCGTTGTGGGAAGGGCGGGTGAGCAGTACGTC.

CDR3 sequence reads: CSGLPRGFVNYGYTF. The CDR3 DNA is TGCAGTGGACTCCCTCGGGGGTTTGTTAACTATGGCTACACCTTC. This chain links TRBV20-1 with TRBJ1-2; a possible D gene is TRBD1 (5 bases). Germline values: CDR1 DFQATT, CDR2 SNEGSKA (reference sequence). The CDR3 sequence is 15 residues long. The ends were cut back, 7 bases at V and 1 base at J, with 19 bases in the middle.

The CDR3 nucleotides read TGCAGTGCTAGTGACAGGGGGTTCACAGATACGCAGTATTTT. Its protein product is CSASDRGFTDTQYF. The V call is TRBV20-1, the J call TRBJ2-3; TRBD1 matches 9 bases. CDR1 and CDR2 from the germline V gene are DFQATT and SNEGSKA (reference sequence). The V and J ends lost 3 bases and 2 bases, in that order; junction bases with no gene match: 3. The CDR3 has 14 residues.

This clonotype appeared a few times. The CDR3 DNA reads as TGTGCCAGCAGCCAAGGTTGGGCCTCGAACACTGAAGCTTTCTTT. Protein product: CASSQGWASNTEAFF. The genes are TRBV14 and TRBJ1-1; unclear D gene. Germline loops: CDR1 SGHDN, CDR2 FVKESK. V was clipped by 1 base and J by 1 base, with 10 bases between them. The CDR3 loop spans 15 amino acids.

In this sample, this clonotype turned up many times. One end of the junction fails to match germline, which may point to a read error. This chain joins TRBV7-7 and TRBJ2-2; 8 bases agree with TRBD2. The germline gives CDR1 SSHAT, CDR2 FNYEAQ (reference sequence). The length of the CDR3 is 16 residues. Here the CDR3 DNA reads TGTGCTAGCAGCTTAGCGGGGTCAGAGAACACCGGGGAGCTGTTTTTT. Its translation: CASSLAGSENTGELFF.

The chain carries TRBV6-1 and TRBJ2-2; TRBD1 aligns across 9 bases. With 2 bases clipped from V and 6 bases from J, the junction kept 4 bases outside the gene matches. CDR3 length: 15 amino acids. Per germline, CDR1 MNHNS and CDR2 SASEGT. Here the CDR3 reads CASSELTGGSGELFF. The CDR3 DNA follows: TGTGCCAGCAGTGAACTGACAGGGGGATCCGGGGAGCTGTTTTTT.

The V call is TRBV12-3 or TRBV12-4, the J call TRBJ2-3; D gene ambiguous. V lost 6 bases to trimming and J lost 5 bases, with 6 bases between them. The CDR3 length is 11 residues. This CDR3 is CASSWEDTQYF. CDR3 DNA: TGTGCCAGCAGCTGGGAAGATACGCAGTATTTT.

The chain uses TRBV2 and TRBJ2-3, with D tentatively TRBD1 (6 bases). Trimming removed 8 bases from V and 6 bases from J, with 18 bases in between. The CDR3 is 14 residues long. Germline CDR1 and CDR2: SNHLY and FYNNEI. The CDR3 region is CASSPDSGGDTQYF. The CDR3 region has the DNA TGTGCCAGCTCCCCGGACAGTGGTGGGGATACGCAGTATTTT.

Ten or more counts support this clonotype. The chain is built from TRBV29-1 and TRBJ1-2, with no clear D. V shed 7 bases and J shed 11 bases, with 17 bases lying between them. This CDR3 is 11 amino acids long. Germline V gene sequence: CDR1 SQVTM, CDR2 ANQGSEA. CDR3 sequence: CSAWRQFEYTF. The CDR3, as DNA: TGCAGCGCCTGGAGACAATTCGAGTACACCTTC.

There are a few counts of this clonotype. The chain has TRBV5-5 and TRBJ1-1; tentative D call: TRBD1 (5 bases). The CDR3 loop spans 16 amino acids. The germline V gene encodes CDR1 SGHKS and CDR2 YYEKEE (reference sequence). Deletions cut 0 bases from V and 2 bases from J, with 14 bases between. The CDR3 coding sequence is TGTGCCAGCAGCTTGGCGCCAAGCAGGGCTAACACTGAAGCTTTCTTT. Translated: CASSLAPSRANTEAFF.

DNA for the CDR3: TGCGCCAGCAGCCAAGATCTTAACTCCCTTGGGGAGACCCAGTACTTC. Translation: CASSQDLNSLGETQYF. V usage is TRBV4-1 and J usage is TRBJ2-5; D gene uncertain. CDR1 is MGHRA and CDR2 is YSYEKL in the germline V gene. Trimming removed 0 bases from V and 5 bases from J, with 16 bases in between. This CDR3 comprises 16 residues.

The chain recombines TRBV7-9 with TRBJ1-1; D remains ambiguous. V was trimmed by 4 bases and J by 4 bases, leaving 16 bases between them. The CDR3 is made up of 15 amino acids. The V gene's germline CDR1 is SEHNR and CDR2 FQNEAQ (reference sequence). CDR3 DNA: TGTGCCAGCAGCTCAACACAGAGATTGGGCACTGAAGCTTTCTTT. The encoded protein is CASSSTQRLGTEAFF.

The J gene is TRBJ2-1, the V gene TRBV7-9, with 8 positions matching TRBD2. J lost 7 bases, V lost 5 bases, and 10 bases had no gene match. CDR3 length: 15 residues. Germline values: CDR1 SEHNR, CDR2 FQNEAQ (reference sequence). The CDR3 loop is CASSLGLGNGNEQFF. DNA for the CDR3: TGTGCCAGCAGCCTGGGACTAGGTAATGGTAATGAGCAGTTCTTC.

This clonotype has only a few counts. The chain links TRBV6-6 to TRBJ1-2, with D perhaps TRBD1 (6 bases). V lost 3 bases and J 4 bases, leaving 15 bases between the germline ends. Germline CDR1 MNHNY, CDR2 SVGAGI (reference sequence). This CDR3 is 15 amino acids long. The CDR3 DNA sequence: TGTGCCAGCAGTTATTTCCAGGGGACTGCCTATGGCTACACCTTC. It codes for CASSYFQGTAYGYTF.

The gene calls are TRBV12-3 or TRBV12-4 and TRBJ1-6, with D unresolved. Trimming pared 2 bases from V and 10 bases from J, leaving 9 bases between. The CDR3 sequence is 13 residues long. The CDR3: CASSLTSDSPLHF. The CDR3 nucleotides read TGTGCCAGCAGTTTAACCTCCGACTCACCCCTCCACTTT.

There are a few counts of this clonotype. The V gene is TRBV29-1, the J gene TRBJ2-3, with TRBD2 matching 9 bases. Looked up from germline, CDR1 is SQVTM and CDR2 is ANQGSEA. With V trimmed by 4 bases and J by 0 bases, 8 bases remained unmatched. The CDR3 is made up of 16 amino acids. The CDR3: CSVVGLAGTSTDTQYF. In nucleotides, the CDR3 is TGCAGCGTTGTGGGGCTAGCGGGAACTAGCACAGATACGCAGTATTTT.

This clonotype was counted only a few times. This chain uses TRBV5-4 with TRBJ1-1; no firm D call. Trimming stripped 2 bases from V and 5 bases from J, with 10 bases between. The germline CDR1 and CDR2 sequences are SGHNT and YYREEE (reference sequence). This CDR3 spans 13 amino acids. The DNA of the CDR3 is TGTGCCAGCAGCTTACCCAGCCAGACTGAAGCTTTCTTT. Translating gives CASSLPSQTEAFF. Filled out from reference TRBV5-4 and TRBJ1-1, the complete variable domain reads ETGVTQSPTHLIKTRGQQVTLRCSSQSGHNTVSWYQQALGQGPQFIFQYYREEENGRGNFPPRFSGLQFPNYSSELNVNALELDDSALYLCASSLPSQTEAFFGQGTRLTVV.

The genes are TRBV6-5 and TRBJ2-7, with D possibly matching TRBD1 (6 bases). Germline V lookup: CDR1 MNHEY, CDR2 SVGAGI. V gave up 5 bases and J gave up 6 bases, with 14 bases separating them. The CDR3 spans 13 residues. In DNA form, the CDR3 reads TGTGCCAGCAGTGAGACAGGTTCCGGCGAGCAGTACTTC. Residues: CASSETGSGEQYF.

This clonotype was counted between two and nine times. The chain employs TRBV9 and TRBJ2-7, with TRBD2 identical over 8 bases. This CDR3 has 15 residues. Germline V lookup: CDR1 SGDLS, CDR2 YYNGEE. After removal of 3 bases from V and 3 bases from J, the junction contained 8 bases not matched to a gene. CDR3 sequence reads: CASSASPGTSYEQYF. The CDR3 DNA sequence: TGTGCCAGCAGCGCTTCCCCCGGGACTAGCTACGAGCAGTACTTC.

The sample holds a few counts of this clonotype. The gene calls are TRBV4-1 and TRBJ2-5, with 10 bases lining up with TRBD1. In germline, CDR1 is MGHRA, CDR2 YSYEKL. V lost 1 base, J lost 4 bases, and 12 bases stayed unmatched. The CDR3 consists of 18 residues. The CDR3 bases are TGCGCCAGCAGCCAAGCAATCTCCGGGACAGGGGTCGGAGAGACCCAGTACTTC. Its translation: CASSQAISGTGVGETQYF.

The chain is built from TRBV20-1 and TRBJ2-3, with 9 bases lining up with TRBD1. Germline V gene data show CDR1 as DFQATT and CDR2 as SNEGSKA (reference sequence). The CDR3 spans 13 residues. With 6 bases clipped from V and 5 bases from J, the junction kept 6 bases outside the gene matches. CDR3 region: CSAEQGAGDTQYF. The CDR3 region has the DNA TGCAGTGCGGAACAGGGGGCGGGAGATACGCAGTATTTT.

This clonotype was found a few times. The chain carries TRBV6-5 and TRBJ1-6, with a weak D call TRBD1 (6 bases). The germline V and J ends were trimmed by 6 bases and 3 bases, with 18 bases remaining between them. CDR3 length: 17 amino acids. CDR1 is MNHEY and CDR2 is SVGAGI in the germline V gene. The CDR3: CASSRTAQPNYNSPLHF. As DNA, the CDR3 is TGTGCCAGCAGCAGGACAGCCCAACCCAACTATAATTCACCCCTCCACTTT.